The next 26 T cell receptor beta chains were all read from a single sample in a study of cytomegalovirus exposure and HLA in healthy donors. This PCR relied on a set of 60 Vbeta primers and 13 Jbeta primers. The table came from immunoSEQ multiplex PCR; TCRdb's copy has only in-frame clones and leaves some out. Of about 180,000 clones listed, more than 70% were seen once; the top ten hold under 0.4%. The sample was PBMCs. The receptor source for this set is a boy between 2 and 10 years old in good health and CMV-seronegative.

This clone was seen a single time. The chain carries TRBV5-8 and TRBJ2-5; TRBD2 agrees at 7 bases. The ends lost 4 bases at V and 4 bases at J; junction bases unmatched: 10. Germline assignment: CDR1 SGHTS and CDR2 YDEGEE. This CDR3 has 15 amino acids. Here the CDR3 DNA reads TGTGCCAGCAGCGGCCGGGGACTAAAAGGAGAGACCCAGTACTTC. Amino acids: CASSGRGLKGETQYF.

The table lists this clone with a few counts. The chain is built from TRBV4-1 and TRBJ2-2, with 8 bases identical to TRBD1. The germline V gene has CDR1 MGHRA and CDR2 YSYEKL. Losses at the gene ends were 6 bases for V and 5 bases for J; bases not matched to a gene: 8. CDR3 length: 15 amino acids. The CDR3 region has the DNA TGCGCCAGCAGGACCGGGACAGGAAAAACCGGGGAGCTGTTTTTT. Translated: CASRTGTGKTGELFF.

The rearrangement uses TRBV6-6 and TRBJ1-1; TRBD1 might be the D (5 bases). The CDR3 runs 15 residues. The V end lost 2 bases, the J end lost 4 bases, and 14 bases lay between the germline ends. CDR1 is MNHNY, CDR2 SVGAGI, per germline (reference sequence). The CDR3 bases are TGTGCCAGCAGTTACAGCCCAGGGAGGTCCACTGAAGCTTTCTTT. Translated: CASSYSPGRSTEAFF.

This chain joins TRBV18 and TRBJ2-1; D may be TRBD2 (6 bases). Per germline, CDR1 KGHSH and CDR2 LQKENI. Deletions cut 3 bases from V and 2 bases from J, with 11 bases between. CDR3 length: 15 amino acids. In DNA, the CDR3 is TGTGCCAGCTCACCGGAGGGGCTAGCCTACAATGAGCAGTTCTTC. Its translation: CASSPEGLAYNEQFF.

This clone has a handful of counts. This chain links TRBV4-1 with TRBJ2-1, with 8 nucleotides matching TRBD2. The CDR3 extends over 16 amino acids. The V gene end was trimmed by 1 base and the J gene end by 4 bases; junction bases not matched to a gene: 6. Germline V gene data show CDR1 as MGHRA and CDR2 as YSYEKL. The CDR3 sequence is CASSQVGGRLYNEQFF. DNA for the CDR3: TGCGCCAGCAGCCAAGTGGGCGGGAGGTTATACAATGAGCAGTTCTTC.

The V gene is TRBV19, the J gene TRBJ2-2; no firm D call. The CDR3 runs to 10 residues. Trimming removed 8 bases at V and 6 bases at J, with 4 bases between. The germline V gene has CDR1 LNHDA and CDR2 SQIVND (reference sequence). CDR3 in DNA: TGTGCCAGTGGCCCCGGGGAGCTGTTTTTT. Translating it yields CASGPGELFF.

This clone was detected only once. The rearrangement joins TRBV4-1 to TRBJ1-2; D remains ambiguous. CDR3 length equals 15 residues. Per germline, CDR1 MGHRA and CDR2 YSYEKL. V lost 0 bases and J lost 3, with 11 bases in between. Written as DNA, the CDR3 is TGCGCCAGCAGCCAAGATCTTGGCGGATACTATGGCTACACCTTC. This encodes CASSQDLGGYYGYTF.

The chain employs TRBV7-2 and TRBJ1-2; D gene unclear. Germline-derived CDR1 and CDR2 are SGHTA and FQGNSA. The CDR3 has 15 amino acids. V was cut by 1 base and J by 5 bases, with 14 bases left in between. Here the CDR3 DNA reads TGTGCCAGCAGCTTAGGTTCTTCGGACTTATATGGCTACACCTTC. Residues: CASSLGSSDLYGYTF.

This chain links TRBV2 with TRBJ2-1, with 13 bases that match TRBD2. Per the germline V gene, CDR1 is SNHLY and CDR2 is FYNNEI. Unmatched junction bases numbered 11, after V lost 5 bases and J lost 1 base. There are 19 residues in the CDR3. CDR3 nucleotides: TGTGCCAGCAGTTCTCCGACTAGCGGGAGGACCCGATCCTACAATGAGCAGTTCTTC. It specifies CASSSPTSGRTRSYNEQFF.

The rearrangement joins TRBV9 to TRBJ2-1; D is possibly TRBD2 (7 bases). Germline CDR1 is SGDLS and CDR2 is YYNGEE. This CDR3 comprises 16 residues. V was shortened by 3 bases and J by 10 bases, with 23 bases between the two germline ends. CDR3 sequence reads: CASSAWGREQLGEQFF. As DNA, the CDR3 is TGTGCCAGCAGCGCCTGGGGGCGGGAGCAACTGGGGGAGCAGTTCTTC.

The J gene is TRBJ2-1, the V gene TRBV19; tentatively, D is TRBD2 (6 bases). CDR3 length: 16 amino acids. Germline V gene lookup returns CDR1 LNHDA and CDR2 SQIVND (reference sequence). With 2 bases removed from V and 2 bases from J, the gap between germline ends came to 13 bases. CDR3 in DNA: TGTGCCAGTAGTATATATCCGGGAGCTACCTACAATGAGCAGTTCTTC. It encodes CASSIYPGATYNEQFF.

The J gene is TRBJ1-5, the V gene TRBV19, with 8 bases identical to TRBD1. The V gene end was trimmed by 6 bases and the J gene end by 2 bases; junction bases not matched to a gene: 3. This CDR3 contains 14 residues. Germline CDR1 reads LNHDA; CDR2 reads SQIVND (reference sequence). CDR3 loop: CASRTGVRNQPQHF. The CDR3 DNA reads TGTGCCAGTAGGACAGGGGTGCGCAATCAGCCCCAGCATTTT. Full variable domain (remainder filled in from reference TRBV19 and TRBJ1-5): DGGITQSPKYLFRKEGQNVTLSCEQNLNHDAMYWYRQDPGQGLRLIYYSQIVNDFQKGDIAEGYSVSREKKESFPLTVTSAQKNPTAFYLCASRTGVRNQPQHFGDGTRLSIL.

The chain joins TRBV15 to TRBJ2-7, with 8 bases that match TRBD1. CDR3 length: 16 amino acids. Per the germline V gene, CDR1 is LNHNV and CDR2 is YYDKDF (reference sequence). Trimming removed 2 bases from V and 0 bases from J; junction bases left unmatched: 6. The CDR3 DNA sequence: TGTGCCACCAGCAGATCGCCGGGACAGGCCTCCTACGAGCAGTACTTC. Its protein is CATSRSPGQASYEQYF.

V usage is TRBV29-1 and J usage is TRBJ2-4, with D perhaps TRBD2 (5 bases). The CDR3 covers 15 residues. Trimming took off 0 bases at V and 8 bases at J, with 17 bases between the two ends. The V gene's germline CDR1 is SQVTM and CDR2 ANQGSEA. CDR3 sequence reads: CSVEDVGEKADIQYF. DNA of the CDR3: TGCAGCGTTGAAGATGTGGGAGAGAAAGCGGACATTCAGTACTTC.

This chain joins TRBV29-1 and TRBJ2-5; 9 bases map to TRBD1. Germline V CDR1 and CDR2: SQVTM, ANQGSEA. This CDR3 has 14 residues. Unmatched junction bases numbered 11, after V lost 7 bases and J lost 5 bases. CDR3 protein: CSAGGQGLGETQYF. The CDR3 DNA follows: TGCAGCGCCGGGGGACAGGGCCTTGGGGAGACCCAGTACTTC. Full variable domain (missing parts from reference TRBV29-1 and TRBJ2-5): SAVISQKPSRDICQRGTSLTIQCQVDSQVTMMFWYRQQPGQSLTLIATANQGSEATYESGFVIDKFPISRPNLTFSTLTVSNMSPEDSSIYLCSAGGQGLGETQYFGPGTRLLVL.

This sequence joins TRBV4-1 and TRBJ2-7; possible D gene TRBD1, 6 bases. The CDR3 runs to 15 residues. Looked up from germline, CDR1 is MGHRA and CDR2 is YSYEKL. Trimming took 4 bases from V and 4 from J, leaving 17 bases between them. CDR3 sequence reads: CASSPRQGPNYEQYF. The CDR3 DNA is TGCGCCAGCAGCCCCCGGCAGGGGCCAAATTACGAGCAGTACTTC.

V usage is TRBV5-1 and J usage is TRBJ1-1; 8 nucleotides match TRBD1. Looked up from germline, CDR1 is SGHRS and CDR2 is YFSETQ. The CDR3 runs 16 residues. V gave up 2 bases and J gave up 6 bases; unmatched junction bases: 12. This chain's CDR3 is CASSFSGTGRWAEAFF. CDR3 coding DNA: TGCGCCAGCAGCTTTTCTGGGACAGGAAGATGGGCTGAAGCTTTCTTT. Looking up the rest from reference TRBV5-1 and TRBJ1-1 gives the full variable domain: KAGVTQTPRYLIKTRGQQVTLSCSPISGHRSVSWYQQTPGQGLQFLFEYFSETQRNKGNFPGRFSGRQFSNSRSEMNVSTLELGDSALYLCASSFSGTGRWAEAFFGQGTRLTVV.

The CDR3 nucleotides are TGCGCCAGCAGCCTGCAGCGGGACCCTCGCGAGCAGTACTTC. Amino acids: CASSLQRDPREQYF. The chain is built from TRBV10-2 and TRBJ2-7; 7 nucleotides line up with TRBD2. CDR1 and CDR2 from the germline V gene are WSHSY and SAAADI. There are 14 residues in the CDR3. V lost 6 bases, J lost 6 bases, and 11 bases stayed unmatched.

This clone appeared once. The chain is built from TRBV11-3 and TRBJ2-4; 7 bases align to TRBD2. CDR3 size: 13 residues. The germline V gene has CDR1 SGHNT and CDR2 YENEEA. With 4 bases clipped from V and 9 bases from J, the junction kept 6 bases outside the gene matches. CDR3 DNA sequence: TGTGCCAGCAGCTCCCGGGAGGACACCATTCAGTACTTC. Amino acids: CASSSREDTIQYF. Combining the CDR3 with reference TRBV11-3 and TRBJ2-4 gives the whole variable domain EAGVVQSPRYKIIEKKQPVAFWCNPISGHNTLYWYLQNLGQGPELLIRYENEEAVDDSQLPKDRFSAERLKGVDSTLKIQPAELGDSAVYLCASSSREDTIQYFGAGTRLSVL.

This clone counts as medium-sized. The chain carries TRBV13 and TRBJ2-3; no firm D call. The V end lost 7 bases, the J end lost 1 base, and 6 bases lay between the germline ends. This CDR3 has 12 amino acids. The germline CDR1 and CDR2 sequences are PRHDT and FYEKMQ (reference sequence). CDR3: CASTTGTDTQYF. In DNA, the CDR3 is TGTGCCAGCACCACAGGCACAGATACGCAGTATTTT. The whole variable domain, filled in from reference TRBV13 and TRBJ2-3, reads AAGVIQSPRHLIKEKRETATLKCYPIPRHDTVYWYQQGPGQDPQFLISFYEKMQSDKGSIPDRFSAQQFSDYHSELNMSSLELGDSALYFCASTTGTDTQYFGPGTRLTVL.

This sequence joins TRBV2 and TRBJ2-7; TRBD2 aligns across 12 bases. The CDR3 loop spans 14 amino acids. With 7 bases clipped from V and 5 bases from J, the junction kept 6 bases outside the gene matches. Germline CDR1 is SNHLY and CDR2 is FYNNEI. The CDR3 sequence is CASTGTSGSDEQYF. For the CDR3, the DNA is TGTGCCAGCACTGGGACTAGCGGGTCTGACGAGCAGTACTTC.

This clone was detected once. The chain links TRBV27 to TRBJ2-7; TRBD2 matches at 9 bases. This CDR3 is 15 amino acids long. Per germline, CDR1 MNHEY and CDR2 SMNVEV (reference sequence). J was trimmed by 2 bases and V by 2 bases; bases with no gene match: 4. The CDR3 protein is CASSLLAGGPYEQYF. DNA for the CDR3: TGTGCCAGCAGTTTACTGGCGGGAGGGCCCTACGAGCAGTACTTC.

This clone has more than one count but fewer than ten. The CDR3 sequence is CASSFDGQPNQPQHF. The CDR3 bases are TGCGCCAGCAGCTTTGATGGACAGCCAAATCAGCCCCAGCATTTT. The V call is TRBV5-1, the J call TRBJ1-5; perhaps TRBD1 as D (6 bases). The CDR3 sequence is 15 residues long. V lost 2 bases to trimming and J lost 4 bases, with 13 bases between them. Germline CDR1 and CDR2: SGHRS and YFSETQ. The complete variable domain, with remaining parts taken from reference TRBV5-1 and TRBJ1-5, reads KAGVTQTPRYLIKTRGQQVTLSCSPISGHRSVSWYQQTPGQGLQFLFEYFSETQRNKGNFPGRFSGRQFSNSRSEMNVSTLELGDSALYLCASSFDGQPNQPQHFGDGTRLSIL.

V gene TRBV14 combines with J gene TRBJ1-5; D gene unclear. Trimming shortened V by 2 bases and J by 0 bases, and 5 bases separated the two germline ends. The CDR3 has 14 residues. CDR1 and CDR2 from the germline V gene are SGHDN and FVKESK. CDR3 protein: CASSQSSSNQPQHF. DNA of the CDR3: TGTGCCAGCAGCCAATCTTCTAGCAATCAGCCCCAGCATTTT.

The chain uses TRBV25-1 and TRBJ1-1; a weak D match, TRBD1 (6 bases). The CDR3 contains 13 residues. Between the trimmed V and J ends, which lost 4 bases and 5 bases, there was a span of 11 bases. The germline V gene encodes CDR1 MGHDK and CDR2 SYGVNS. CDR3 amino acids: CASSANRVTEAFF. In nucleotides, the CDR3 is TGTGCCAGCAGTGCCAACAGGGTGACTGAAGCTTTCTTT.

The V gene is TRBV2, the J gene TRBJ2-5; 10 bases map to TRBD2. Per the germline V gene, CDR1 is SNHLY and CDR2 is FYNNEI. The CDR3 is 17 residues long. Trimming at V came to 2 bases and at J to 2 bases, leaving 8 bases not matched to a gene. This chain's CDR3 is CASSEILLAGDQETQYF. CDR3 in DNA: TGTGCCAGCAGTGAAATATTGCTAGCGGGAGATCAAGAGACCCAGTACTTC.